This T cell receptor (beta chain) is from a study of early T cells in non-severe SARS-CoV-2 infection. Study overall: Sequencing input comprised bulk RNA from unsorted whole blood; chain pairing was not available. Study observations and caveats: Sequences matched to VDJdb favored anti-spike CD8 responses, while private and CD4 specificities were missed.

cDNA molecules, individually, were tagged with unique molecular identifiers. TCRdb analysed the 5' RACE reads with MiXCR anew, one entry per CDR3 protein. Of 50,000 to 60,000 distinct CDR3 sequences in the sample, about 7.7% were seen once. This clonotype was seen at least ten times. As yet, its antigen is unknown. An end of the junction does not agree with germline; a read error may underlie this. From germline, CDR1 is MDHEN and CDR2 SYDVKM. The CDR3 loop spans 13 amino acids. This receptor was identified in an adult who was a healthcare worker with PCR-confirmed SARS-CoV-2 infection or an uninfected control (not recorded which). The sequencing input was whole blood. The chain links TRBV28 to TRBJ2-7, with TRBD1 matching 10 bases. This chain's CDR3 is CASSFPDRGGRDF. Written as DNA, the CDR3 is TGTGCCAGCAGTTTCCCGGACAGGGGGGGTCGGGACTTC.